The clone carrying this T cell receptor beta chain has only one observation. The authors sequenced patients whose flow cytometry had shown CD8+CD57+ cell expansion. A severe acquired aplastic anemia diagnosis applied to all patients. The data originate from a study of CD8+CD57+ T cells in acquired aplastic anemia. Background on the study: Isolated CD4+ and CD8+ cells, once sorted, yielded DNA averaging around 3.3 ug.

Template material for TCR beta VDJ and CDR3 profiling consisted of genomic DNA. TCRdb re-derived calls from the reads in MiXCR, one entry per CDR3 protein. The sample has about 290,000 distinct CDR3 sequences, under 60% seen once. Trimming took 5 bases from V and 3 from J; bases not matched to a gene: 6. There are 13 residues in the CDR3. CDR1 SQVTM and CDR2 ANQGSEA come from the germline V gene. This sequence joins TRBV29-1 and TRBJ1-1; 7 bases are a match to TRBD1. Sequenced sample: sorted CD4+, CD8+, or CD8+CD57+ T cells (not recorded which) from PBMCs. The TCR comes from a human donor with aplastic anemia. CDR3 region: CSVSGGAYTEAFF. CDR3 nucleotide sequence: TGCAGCGTTTCAGGGGGAGCTTACACTGAAGCTTTCTTT.